The clone carrying this T cell receptor (beta chain) appeared many times. Antigen: not known. The sample originates from a study of regulatory T cells in long-lasting Graves disease. Findings of the study overall: Relative to newly diagnosed Graves' patients, persistent ones had lower TCR diversity.

The CDR3 length is 16 residues. Germline CDR1 DFQATT, CDR2 SNEGSKA (reference sequence). The germline V and J ends were trimmed by 0 bases and 1 base, with 14 bases remaining between them. For TCR beta, libraries came from iRepertoire HTBI primers and Arm-PCR of CDR3 regions. TCRdb re-called the multiplex PCR reads through MiXCR, storing one row per CDR3 protein. The sample lists around 450,000 distinct CDR3 sequences; roughly 21% were seen once. Time point described: persistent/refractory GD, antithyroid drugs over 5 years with positive TRAb. Extracted PBMC RNA gave rise to the TCR library. The receptor comes from a female donor with Graves disease. This specimen consisted of peripheral blood mononuclear cells (PBMCs), obtained when the disease was refractory, from a patient treated with antithyroid drugs. This chain joins TRBV20-1 and TRBJ2-3; D is ambiguous. The CDR3 sequence is CSARDFNNFGTDTQYF. The CDR3 coding sequence is TGCAGTGCTAGAGATTTTAATAATTTCGGCACAGATACGCAGTATTTT.